This T cell receptor beta chain was sequenced for a study of beta chain features in type 1 diabetes. V lost 6 bases to trimming and J lost 5 bases, with 22 bases between them. The CDR3 spans 16 residues. Germline lookup yields CDR1 MDHEN and CDR2 SYDVKM. What was sequenced were expressed TCRB transcripts, since all of the isolated RNA had been reverse transcribed. Measured with immunoSEQ multiplex PCR; TCRdb has only the in-frame clones, and not every one. The sample lists some 900,000 clones; under 20% were seen once. The source material was naive CD4+ T cells from blood. The sequence was obtained from a young woman in good health. The V and J genes are TRBV28 and TRBJ2-5; weak D call: TRBD2 (6 bases). CDR3 coding DNA: TGTGCCAGCAGAAATGGTTTTATGGCGGGGATGGAGACCCAGTACTTC. Translating it yields CASRNGFMAGMETQYF.